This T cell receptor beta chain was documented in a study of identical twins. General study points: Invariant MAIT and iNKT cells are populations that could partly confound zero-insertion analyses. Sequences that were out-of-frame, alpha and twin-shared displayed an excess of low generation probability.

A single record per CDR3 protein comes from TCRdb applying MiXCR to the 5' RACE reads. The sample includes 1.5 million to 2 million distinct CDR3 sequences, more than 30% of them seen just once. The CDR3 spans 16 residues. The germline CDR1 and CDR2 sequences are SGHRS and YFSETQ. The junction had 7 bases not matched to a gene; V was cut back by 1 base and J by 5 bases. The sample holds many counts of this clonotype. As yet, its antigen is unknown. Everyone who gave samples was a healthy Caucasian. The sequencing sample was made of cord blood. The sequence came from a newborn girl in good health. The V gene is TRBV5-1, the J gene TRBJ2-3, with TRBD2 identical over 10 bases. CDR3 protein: CASSLTSGAVGDTQYF. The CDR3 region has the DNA TGCGCCAGCAGCTTGACTAGCGGGGCTGTAGGAGATACGCAGTATTTT. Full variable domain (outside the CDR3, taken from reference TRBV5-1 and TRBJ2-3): KAGVTQTPRYLIKTRGQQVTLSCSPISGHRSVSWYQQTPGQGLQFLFEYFSETQRNKGNFPGRFSGRQFSNSRSEMNVSTLELGDSALYLCASSLTSGAVGDTQYFGPGTRLTVL.